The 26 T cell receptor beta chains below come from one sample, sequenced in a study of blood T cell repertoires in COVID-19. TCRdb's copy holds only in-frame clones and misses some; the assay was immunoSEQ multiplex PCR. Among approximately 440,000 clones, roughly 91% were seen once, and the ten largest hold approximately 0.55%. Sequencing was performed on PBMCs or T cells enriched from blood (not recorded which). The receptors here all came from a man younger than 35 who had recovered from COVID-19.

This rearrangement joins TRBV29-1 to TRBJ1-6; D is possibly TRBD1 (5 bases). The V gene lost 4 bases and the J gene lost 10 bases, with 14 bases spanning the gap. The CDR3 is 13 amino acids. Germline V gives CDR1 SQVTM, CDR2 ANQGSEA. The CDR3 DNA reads TGCAGCGTTGCGACAGAATCCCAATCACCCCTCCACTTT. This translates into CSVATESQSPLHF.

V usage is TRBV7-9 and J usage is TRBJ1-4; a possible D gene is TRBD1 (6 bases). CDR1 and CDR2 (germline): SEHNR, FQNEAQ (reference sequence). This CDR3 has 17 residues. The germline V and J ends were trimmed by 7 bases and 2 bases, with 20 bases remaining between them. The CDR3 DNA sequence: TGTGCCAGCACCGGACCCAGAGGGGGATCGACTAATGAAAAACTGTTTTTT. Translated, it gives CASTGPRGGSTNEKLFF.

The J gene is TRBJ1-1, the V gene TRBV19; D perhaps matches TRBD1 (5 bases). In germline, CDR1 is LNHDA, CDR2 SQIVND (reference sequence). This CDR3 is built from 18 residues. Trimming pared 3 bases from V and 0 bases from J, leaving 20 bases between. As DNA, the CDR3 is TGTGCCAGTAGTATTTTTAGGGCAGGGTTAAACATGAACACTGAAGCTTTCTTT. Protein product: CASSIFRAGLNMNTEAFF.

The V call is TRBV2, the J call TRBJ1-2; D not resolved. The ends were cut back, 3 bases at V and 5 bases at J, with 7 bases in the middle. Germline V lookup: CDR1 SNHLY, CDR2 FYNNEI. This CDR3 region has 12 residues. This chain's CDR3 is CASSERDYGYTF. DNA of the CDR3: TGTGCCAGCAGTGAGAGGGATTATGGCTACACCTTC.

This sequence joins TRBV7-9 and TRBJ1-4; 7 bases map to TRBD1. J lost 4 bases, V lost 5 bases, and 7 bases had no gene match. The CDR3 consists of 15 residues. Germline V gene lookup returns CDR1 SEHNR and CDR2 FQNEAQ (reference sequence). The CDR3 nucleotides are TGTGCCAGCAGCAGACCGGGACAGCTTAATGAAAAACTGTTTTTT. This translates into CASSRPGQLNEKLFF.

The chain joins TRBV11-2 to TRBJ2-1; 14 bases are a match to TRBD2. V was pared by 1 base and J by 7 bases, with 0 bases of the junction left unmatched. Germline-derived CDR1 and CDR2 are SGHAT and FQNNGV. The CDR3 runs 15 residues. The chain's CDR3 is CASSLGLAGGNEQFF. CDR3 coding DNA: TGTGCCAGCAGCTTAGGACTAGCGGGAGGGAATGAGCAGTTCTTC.

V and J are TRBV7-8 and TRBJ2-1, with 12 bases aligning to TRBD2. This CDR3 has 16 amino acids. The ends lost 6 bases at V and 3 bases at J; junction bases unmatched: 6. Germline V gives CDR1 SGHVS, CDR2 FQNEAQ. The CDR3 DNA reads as TGTGCCAGCAGTACGACTAGCGGGGGCCTCTACAATGAGCAGTTCTTC. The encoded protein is CASSTTSGGLYNEQFF. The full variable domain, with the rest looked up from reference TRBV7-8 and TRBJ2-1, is GAGVSQSPRYKVAKRGQDVALRCDPISGHVSLFWYQQALGQGPEFLTYFQNEAQLDKSGLPSDRFFAERPEGSVSTLKIQRTQQEDSAVYLCASSTTSGGLYNEQFFGPGTRLTVL.

The CDR3 DNA sequence: TGTGCCAGCAGTGGCAAACAGGGGGCTATGGGCAATCAGCCCCAGCATTTT. Translated, it gives CASSGKQGAMGNQPQHF. The chain links TRBV6-1 to TRBJ1-5; 9 positions match TRBD1. CDR3 length equals 17 residues. The germline CDR1 and CDR2 sequences are MNHNS and SASEGT. After removal of 4 bases from V and 2 bases from J, the junction contained 9 bases not matched to a gene.

Here the CDR3 reads CASSQDRGVGYNEQFF. CDR3 in DNA: TGTGCCAGCAGCCAAGATCGGGGGGTCGGTTACAATGAGCAGTTCTTC. This chain joins TRBV14 and TRBJ2-1; 7 nucleotides match TRBD2. V was pared by 0 bases and J by 4 bases, with 6 bases of the junction left unmatched. The CDR3 length is 16 residues. Germline lookup yields CDR1 SGHDN and CDR2 FVKESK. The variable domain in full, with the rest retrieved from reference TRBV14 and TRBJ2-1, is EAGVTQFPSHSVIEKGQTVTLRCDPISGHDNLYWYRRVMGKEIKFLLHFVKESKQDESGMPNNRFLAERTGGTYSTLKVQPAELEDSGVYFCASSQDRGVGYNEQFFGPGTRLTVL.

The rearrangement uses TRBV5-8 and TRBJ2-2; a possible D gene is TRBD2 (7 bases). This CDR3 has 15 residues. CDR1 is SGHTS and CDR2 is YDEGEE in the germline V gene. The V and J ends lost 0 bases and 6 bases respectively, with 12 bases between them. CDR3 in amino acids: CASSLAGGPPGELFF. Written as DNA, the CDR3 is TGTGCCAGCAGCTTGGCGGGGGGCCCTCCCGGGGAGCTGTTTTTT.

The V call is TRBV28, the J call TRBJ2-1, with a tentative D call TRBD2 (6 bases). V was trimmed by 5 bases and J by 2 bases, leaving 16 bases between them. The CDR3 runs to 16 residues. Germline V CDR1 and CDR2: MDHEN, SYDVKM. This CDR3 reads CASSPSPPGAYNEQFF. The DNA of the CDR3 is TGTGCCAGCAGTCCTTCGCCTCCGGGGGCCTACAATGAGCAGTTCTTC.

The CDR3 DNA reads TGTGCCAGCAGCGTAGGAGGAGGGGAGGGGAATTCACCCCTCCACTTT. It is translated as CASSVGGGEGNSPLHF. The gene calls are TRBV9 and TRBJ1-6; D is possibly TRBD1 (5 bases). The CDR3 sequence is 16 residues long. Trimming pared 0 bases from V and 7 bases from J, leaving 14 bases between. Germline V gene lookup returns CDR1 SGDLS and CDR2 YYNGEE.

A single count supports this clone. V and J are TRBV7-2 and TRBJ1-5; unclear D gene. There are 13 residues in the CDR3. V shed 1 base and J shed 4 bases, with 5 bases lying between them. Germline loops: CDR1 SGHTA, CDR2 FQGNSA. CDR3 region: CASSLDINQPQHF. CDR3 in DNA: TGTGCCAGCAGCTTAGACATTAATCAGCCCCAGCATTTT.

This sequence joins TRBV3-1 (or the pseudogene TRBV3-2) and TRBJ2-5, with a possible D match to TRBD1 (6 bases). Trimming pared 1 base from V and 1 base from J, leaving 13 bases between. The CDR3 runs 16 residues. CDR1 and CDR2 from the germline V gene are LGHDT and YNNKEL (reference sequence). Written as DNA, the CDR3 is TGTGCCAGCAGCCAAGGCTTTTCGGACAGCCAAGAGACCCAGTACTTC. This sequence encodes CASSQGFSDSQETQYF.

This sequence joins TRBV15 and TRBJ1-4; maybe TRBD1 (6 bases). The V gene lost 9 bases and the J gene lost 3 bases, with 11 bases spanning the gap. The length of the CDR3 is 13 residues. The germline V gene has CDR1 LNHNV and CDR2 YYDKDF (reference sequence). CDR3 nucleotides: TGTGCCACACGGGGGGCAGCTAATGAAAAACTGTTTTTT. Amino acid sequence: CATRGAANEKLFF.

CDR3 nucleotide sequence: TGTGCCAGCAGCTTACCCCGGGAGCTCCGCAATGAGCAGTTCTTC. Amino acids: CASSLPRELRNEQFF. The rearrangement links TRBV13 to TRBJ2-1; maybe TRBD2 (6 bases). In germline, CDR1 is PRHDT, CDR2 FYEKMQ (reference sequence). This CDR3 is 15 amino acids long. V lost 2 bases and J lost 6, with 14 bases in between.

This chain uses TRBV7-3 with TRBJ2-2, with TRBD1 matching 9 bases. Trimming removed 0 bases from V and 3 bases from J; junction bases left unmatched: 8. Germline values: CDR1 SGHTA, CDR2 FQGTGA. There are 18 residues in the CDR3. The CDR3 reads CASSLTRAGQGHTGELFF. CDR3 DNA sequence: TGTGCCAGCAGCTTAACTCGGGCAGGACAGGGGCACACCGGGGAGCTGTTTTTT.

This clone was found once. The CDR3 loop is CASSLVRNQGEVQFF. DNA for the CDR3: TGTGCCAGCAGCTTAGTAAGGAATCAGGGTGAGGTGCAGTTCTTC. This chain connects TRBV11-2 to TRBJ2-1; the D gene is possibly TRBD1 (5 bases). Trimming removed 1 base from V and 12 bases from J, with 19 bases in between. Germline values: CDR1 SGHAT, CDR2 FQNNGV. The CDR3 is made up of 15 amino acids.

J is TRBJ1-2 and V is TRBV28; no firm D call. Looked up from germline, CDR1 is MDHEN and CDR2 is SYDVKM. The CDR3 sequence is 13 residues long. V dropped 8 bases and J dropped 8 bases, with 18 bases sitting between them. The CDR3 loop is CASEPRGEYGYTF. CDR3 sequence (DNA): TGTGCCAGCGAACCTCGTGGGGAGTACGGCTACACCTTC.

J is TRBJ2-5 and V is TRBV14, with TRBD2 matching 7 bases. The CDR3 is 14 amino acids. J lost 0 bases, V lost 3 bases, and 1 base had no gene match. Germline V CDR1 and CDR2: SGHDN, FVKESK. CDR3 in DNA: TGTGCCAGCAGCCAGACTAGCTACCAAGAGACCCAGTACTTC. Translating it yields CASSQTSYQETQYF.

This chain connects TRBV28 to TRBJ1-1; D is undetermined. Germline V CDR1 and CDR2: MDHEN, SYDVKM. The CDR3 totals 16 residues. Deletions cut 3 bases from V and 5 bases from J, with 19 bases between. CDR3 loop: CASSFGSGGVPTEAFF. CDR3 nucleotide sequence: TGTGCCAGCAGTTTTGGGTCGGGTGGAGTTCCGACTGAAGCTTTCTTT.

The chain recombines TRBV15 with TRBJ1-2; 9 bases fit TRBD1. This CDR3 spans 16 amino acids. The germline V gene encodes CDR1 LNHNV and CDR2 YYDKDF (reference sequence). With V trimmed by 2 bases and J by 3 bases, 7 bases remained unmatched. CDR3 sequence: CATSRKRTGAYYGYTF. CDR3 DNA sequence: TGTGCCACCAGCAGAAAAAGGACAGGGGCATACTATGGCTACACCTTC.

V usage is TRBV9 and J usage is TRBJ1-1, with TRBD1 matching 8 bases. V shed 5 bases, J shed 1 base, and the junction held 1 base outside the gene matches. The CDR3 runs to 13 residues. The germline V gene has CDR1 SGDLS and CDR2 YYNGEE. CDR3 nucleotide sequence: TGTGCCAGCAGGGGGACAGGGAACACTGAAGCTTTCTTT. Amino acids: CASRGTGNTEAFF.

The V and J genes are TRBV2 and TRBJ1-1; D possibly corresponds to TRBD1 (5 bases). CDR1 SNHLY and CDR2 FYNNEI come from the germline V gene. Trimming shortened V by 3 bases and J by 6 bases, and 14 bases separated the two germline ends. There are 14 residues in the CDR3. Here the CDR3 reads CASSEERGMAEAFF. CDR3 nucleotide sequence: TGTGCCAGCAGTGAGGAGCGGGGGATGGCTGAAGCTTTCTTT.

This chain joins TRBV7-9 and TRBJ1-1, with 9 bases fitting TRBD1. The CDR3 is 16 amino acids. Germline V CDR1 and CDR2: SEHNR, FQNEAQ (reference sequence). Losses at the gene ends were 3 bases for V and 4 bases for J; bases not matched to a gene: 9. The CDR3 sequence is CASSLGQGQGATEAFF. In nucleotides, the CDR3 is TGTGCCAGCAGCTTGGGACAGGGACAGGGAGCCACTGAAGCTTTCTTT.

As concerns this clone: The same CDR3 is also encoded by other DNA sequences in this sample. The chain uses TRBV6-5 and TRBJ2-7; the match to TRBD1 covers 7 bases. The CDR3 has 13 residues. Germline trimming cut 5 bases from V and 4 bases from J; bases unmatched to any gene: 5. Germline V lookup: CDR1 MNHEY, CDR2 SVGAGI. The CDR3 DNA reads TGTGCCAGCAGTCCCGGGACAGCTTACGAGCAGTACTTC. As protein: CASSPGTAYEQYF.